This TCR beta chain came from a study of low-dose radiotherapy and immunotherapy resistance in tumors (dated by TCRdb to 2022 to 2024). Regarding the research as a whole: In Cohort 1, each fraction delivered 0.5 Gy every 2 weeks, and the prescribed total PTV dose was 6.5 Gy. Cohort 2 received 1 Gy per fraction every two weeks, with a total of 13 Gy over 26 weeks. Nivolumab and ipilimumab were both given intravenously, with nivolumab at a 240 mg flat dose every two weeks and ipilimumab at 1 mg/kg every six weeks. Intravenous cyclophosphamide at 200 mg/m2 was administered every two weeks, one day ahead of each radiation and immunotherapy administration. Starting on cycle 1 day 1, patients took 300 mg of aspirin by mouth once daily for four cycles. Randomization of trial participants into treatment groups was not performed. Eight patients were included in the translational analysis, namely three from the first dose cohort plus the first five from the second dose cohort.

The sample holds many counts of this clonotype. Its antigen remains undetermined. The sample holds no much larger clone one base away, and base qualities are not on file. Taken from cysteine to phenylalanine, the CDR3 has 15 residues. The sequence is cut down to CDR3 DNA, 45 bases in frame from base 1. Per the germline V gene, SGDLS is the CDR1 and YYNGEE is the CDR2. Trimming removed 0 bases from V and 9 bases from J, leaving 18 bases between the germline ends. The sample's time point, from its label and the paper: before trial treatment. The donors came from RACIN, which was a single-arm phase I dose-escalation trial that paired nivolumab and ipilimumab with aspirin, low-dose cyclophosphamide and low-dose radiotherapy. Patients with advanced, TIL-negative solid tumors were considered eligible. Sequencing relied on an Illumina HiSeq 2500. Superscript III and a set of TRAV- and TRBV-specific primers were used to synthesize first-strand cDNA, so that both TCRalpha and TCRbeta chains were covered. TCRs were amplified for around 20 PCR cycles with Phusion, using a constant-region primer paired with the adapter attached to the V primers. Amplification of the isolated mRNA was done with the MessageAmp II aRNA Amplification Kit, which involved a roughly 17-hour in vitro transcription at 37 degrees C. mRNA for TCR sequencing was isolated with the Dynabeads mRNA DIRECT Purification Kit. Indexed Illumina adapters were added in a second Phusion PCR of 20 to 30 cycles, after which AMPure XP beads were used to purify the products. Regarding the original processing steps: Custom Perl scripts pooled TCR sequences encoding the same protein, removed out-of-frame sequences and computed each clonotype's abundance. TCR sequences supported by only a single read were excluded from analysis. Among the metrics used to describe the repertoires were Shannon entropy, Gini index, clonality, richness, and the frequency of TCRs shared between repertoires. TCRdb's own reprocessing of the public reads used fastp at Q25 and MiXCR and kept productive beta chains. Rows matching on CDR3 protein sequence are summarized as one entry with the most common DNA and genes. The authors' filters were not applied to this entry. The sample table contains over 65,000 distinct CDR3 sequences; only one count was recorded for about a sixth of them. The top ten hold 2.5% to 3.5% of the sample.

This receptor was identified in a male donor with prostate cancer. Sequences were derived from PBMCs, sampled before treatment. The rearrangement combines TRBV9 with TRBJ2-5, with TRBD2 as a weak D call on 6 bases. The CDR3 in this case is CASSVGPPEGRAQYF. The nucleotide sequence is TGTGCCAGCAGCGTAGGGCCCCCGGAGGGGCGGGCCCAGTACTTC.